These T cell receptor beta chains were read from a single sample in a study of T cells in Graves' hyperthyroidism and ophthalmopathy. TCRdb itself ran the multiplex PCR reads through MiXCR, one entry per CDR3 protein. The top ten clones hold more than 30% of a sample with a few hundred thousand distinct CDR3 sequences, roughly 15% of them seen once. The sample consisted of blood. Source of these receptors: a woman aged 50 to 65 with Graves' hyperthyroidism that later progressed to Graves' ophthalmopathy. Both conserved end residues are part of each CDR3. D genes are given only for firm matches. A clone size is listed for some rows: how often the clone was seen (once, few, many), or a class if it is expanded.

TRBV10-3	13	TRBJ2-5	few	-	CAISFRDKETQYF	TGTGCCATCAGTTTCCGGGATAAAGAGACCCAGTACTTC
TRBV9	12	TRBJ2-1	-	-	CASSAWGAEQFF	TGTGCCAGCAGCGCCTGGGGGGCTGAGCAGTTCTTC
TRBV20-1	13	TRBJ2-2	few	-	CGLSLGGTGELFF	TGCGGGCTAAGCCTTGGCGGCACCGGGGAGCTGTTTTTT
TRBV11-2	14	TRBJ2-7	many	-	CASSSIISGDEQYF	TGTGCCAGCAGCTCCATAATTTCAGGGGACGAGCAGTACTTC
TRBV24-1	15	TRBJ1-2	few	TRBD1	CATSALQGAGYGYTF	TGTGCCACCAGTGCCCTTCAGGGGGCGGGCTATGGCTACACCTTC
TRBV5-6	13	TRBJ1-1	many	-	CASSLAGITEAFF	TGTGCCAGCAGCTTGGCAGGGATCACTGAAGCTTTCTTT
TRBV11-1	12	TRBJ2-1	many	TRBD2	CASTTREGRQFF	TGTGCCAGCACCACCCGGGAGGGGAGGCAGTTCTTC
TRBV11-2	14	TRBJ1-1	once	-	CASSQGGARTEAFF	TGTGCCAGCAGCCAAGGGGGGGCGCGAACTGAAGCTTTCTTT
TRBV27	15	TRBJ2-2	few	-	CASRDREEGTGELFF	TGTGCCAGCAGAGATCGAGAGGAGGGCACCGGGGAGCTGTTTTTT
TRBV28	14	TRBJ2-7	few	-	CASSLDSPINEQYF	TGTGCCAGCAGTTTAGACAGCCCCATAAACGAGCAGTACTTC
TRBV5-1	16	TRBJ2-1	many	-	CASSLVRGAGRPEQFF	TGCGCCAGCAGCTTGGTGAGGGGAGCAGGGCGACCTGAGCAGTTCTTC